The clone carrying this T cell receptor (beta chain) was seen only a few times. Antigen specificity is unknown. The data were taken from a study of T cells after yellow fever vaccination. Overall study results and limits: Only a minor proportion of clonotypes was detected across both CD4 and CD8 compartments.

The CDR3 spans 14 residues. Germline CDR1 and CDR2: ENHRY and SYGVKD. V was pared by 8 bases and J by 0 bases, with 3 bases of the junction left unmatched. TCRdb independently ran MiXCR on the 5' RACE reads; one entry per CDR3 protein. The sample gives a few hundred thousand distinct CDR3 sequences, roughly 5.6% of which show up once; roughly 3% is in the top ten. The sequence was collected from a man younger than 35 who received the YFV17D yellow fever vaccine. The V call is TRBV10-3, the J call TRBJ2-2; TRBD1 agrees at 7 bases. This specimen was CD4+ T cells sorted from PBMCs, taken on the day of the yellow fever booster vaccination. The CDR3 is CAIRGTANTGELFF. CDR3 bases: TGTGCCATCCGAGGGACAGCGAACACCGGGGAGCTGTTTTTT.